This note documents a single T cell receptor beta chain sequence. Its specificity is not known. This record comes from a study of OX40 agonist ivuxolimab in advanced cancers. Overall study results and limits: At 0.1 to 3.0 mg/kg, clonal expansion of CD4+ and CD8+ blood T cells had occurred by week 6.

TCRdb keeps only in-frame clones here, not all; method: immunoSEQ multiplex PCR. Among approximately 65,000 clones listed, 87% were seen once. The CDR3 has 15 amino acids. Per germline, CDR1 WSHSY and CDR2 SAAADI. V dropped 0 bases and J dropped 7 bases, with 10 bases sitting between them. This sequence originates from an adult with an advanced solid tumor such as melanoma, head and neck, liver or kidney cancer. The chain links TRBV10-2 to TRBJ1-6, with a possible D match to TRBD1 (5 bases). The specimen was CD4+ or CD8+ T cells sorted from blood, collected in a trial of the OX40 agonist ivuxolimab. The CDR3 sequence: CASSESRGRNSPLHF. The CDR3 bases are TGCGCCAGCAGTGAGTCGAGGGGCAGGAATTCACCCCTCCACTTT.